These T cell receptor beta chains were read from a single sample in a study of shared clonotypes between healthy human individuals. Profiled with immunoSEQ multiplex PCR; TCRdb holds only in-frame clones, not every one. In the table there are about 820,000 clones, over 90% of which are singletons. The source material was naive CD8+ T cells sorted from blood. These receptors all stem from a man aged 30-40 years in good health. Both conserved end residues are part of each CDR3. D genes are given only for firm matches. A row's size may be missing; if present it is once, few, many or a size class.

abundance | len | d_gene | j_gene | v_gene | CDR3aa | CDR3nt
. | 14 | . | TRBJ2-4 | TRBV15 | CATSRGGAPDIQYF | TGTGCCACCAGCAGAGGAGGGGCTCCGGACATTCAGTACTTC
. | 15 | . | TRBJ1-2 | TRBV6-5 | CASSSHGESNYGYTF | TGTGCCAGCAGTAGTCACGGGGAATCCAACTATGGCTACACCTTC
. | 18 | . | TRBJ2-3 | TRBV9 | CASSPQTGSSRGADTQYF | TGTGCCAGCAGCCCCCAGACCGGCAGCTCCAGGGGCGCAGATACGCAGTATTTT
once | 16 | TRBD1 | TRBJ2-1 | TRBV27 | CASSLRPGTGLFEQFF | TGTGCCAGCAGTTTGCGGCCCGGGACAGGATTGTTTGAGCAGTTCTTC
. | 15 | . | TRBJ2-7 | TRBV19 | CASSRMGRPGYEQYF | TGTGCCAGTAGTCGTATGGGAAGGCCCGGCTACGAGCAGTACTTC
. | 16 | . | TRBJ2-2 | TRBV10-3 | CAISDLILGGPGELFF | TGTGCCATCAGTGATCTGATTTTGGGAGGACCCGGGGAGCTGTTTTTT
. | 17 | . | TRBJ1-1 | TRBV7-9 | CASSYRWTVNLNTEAFF | TGTGCCAGCAGCTACCGATGGACCGTAAACCTGAACACTGAAGCTTTCTTT
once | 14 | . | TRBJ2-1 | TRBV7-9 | CASSAMGFGNEQFF | TGTGCCAGCAGCGCGATGGGGTTTGGCAATGAGCAGTTCTTC
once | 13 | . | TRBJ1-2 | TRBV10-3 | CAISDGGPYGYTF | TGTGCCATCAGTGATGGAGGGCCTTATGGCTACACCTTC
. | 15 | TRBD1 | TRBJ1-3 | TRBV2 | CASSRQGVNGNTIYF | TGTGCCAGCAGTAGACAGGGGGTTAATGGAAACACCATATATTTT
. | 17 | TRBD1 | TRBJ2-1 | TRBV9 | CASSVESGTGVYNEQFF | TGTGCCAGCAGCGTAGAGTCCGGGACAGGGGTCTACAATGAGCAGTTCTTC
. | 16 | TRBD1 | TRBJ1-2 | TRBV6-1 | CASSVGTGVTDYGYTF | TGTGCCAGCAGTGTAGGGACAGGGGTTACGGACTATGGCTACACCTTC
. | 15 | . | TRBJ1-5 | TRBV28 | CASSLVMAEGQPQHF | TGTGCCAGCAGTTTAGTTATGGCAGAGGGTCAGCCCCAGCATTTT
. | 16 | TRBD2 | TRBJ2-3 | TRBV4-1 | CASSQGLAGSTDTQYF | TGCGCCAGCAGCCAGGGACTAGCGGGAAGCACAGATACGCAGTATTTT
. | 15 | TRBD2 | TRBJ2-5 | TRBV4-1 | CASSQDVSGQETQYF | TGCGCCAGCAGCCAAGATGTTAGCGGGCAAGAGACCCAGTACTTC
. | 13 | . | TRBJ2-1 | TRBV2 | CASMGALWDEQFF | TGTGCCAGCATGGGAGCCTTGTGGGATGAGCAGTTCTTC
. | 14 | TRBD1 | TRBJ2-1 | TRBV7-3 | CASSLTGTGDEQFF | TGTGCCAGCAGCCTCACCGGGACAGGGGATGAGCAGTTCTTC
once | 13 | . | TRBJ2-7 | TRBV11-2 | CASSLEAVYEQYF | TGTGCCAGCAGCTTAGAGGCGGTCTACGAGCAGTACTTC
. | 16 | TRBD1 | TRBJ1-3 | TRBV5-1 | CASSSGQGLSGNTIYF | TGCGCCAGCAGCTCCGGACAGGGCCTCTCTGGAAACACCATATATTTT
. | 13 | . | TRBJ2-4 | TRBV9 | CASTGGTKNIQYF | TGTGCCAGCACTGGCGGTACGAAAAACATTCAGTACTTC